These T cell receptor beta chains were read from a single sample in a study of siplizumab effects on memory and regulatory T cells. TCRdb's copy holds only in-frame clones and misses some; the assay was immunoSEQ multiplex PCR. The sample carries roughly 62,000 clones, 79% recorded once. The source material was memory CD4+ T cells sorted from blood. The receptors here all came from a human donor in good health. Both conserved end residues are part of each CDR3. A D gene is named only where the DNA matches it firmly. Size values are once, few and many counts, or a class for expanded clones, and some rows have none.

abundance,d_gene,j_gene,v_gene,CDR3nt,CDR3aa
NA,TRBD1,TRBJ2-2,TRBV19,TGTGCCAGTCCCCCGGACAGGGCGTTTTTT,CASPPDRAFF
NA,NA,TRBJ2-2,TRBV5-1,TGCGCCAGCAGAAGGGGGTCGGAGGCCGGGGAGCTGTTTTTT,CASRRGSEAGELFF
few,TRBD1,TRBJ1-4,TRBV28,TGTGCCAGCACCGGTAAACCGGGACAGGGGACCGCAACTAATGAAAAACTGTTTTTT,CASTGKPGQGTATNEKLFF
NA,NA,TRBJ2-7,TRBV28,TGTGCCAGCAGACCGGGTCCCACCTACGAGCAGTACTTC,CASRPGPTYEQYF
NA,NA,TRBJ2-2,TRBV7-2,TGTGCCAGCAGCCTAACTTCTAGCGCTCCCGGGGAGCTGTTTTTT,CASSLTSSAPGELFF
NA,NA,TRBJ2-7,TRBV6-1,TGTGCCAGCAGTTTGAACTACGAGCAGTACTTC,CASSLNYEQYF
NA,NA,TRBJ2-2,TRBV7-2,TGTGCCAGCAGCTTATTTAGGACGGTGAACACCGGGGAGCTGTTTTTT,CASSLFRTVNTGELFF
few,NA,TRBJ1-1,TRBV7-3,TGTGCCAGCAGCCGGGTGGGGAACACTGAAGCTTTCTTT,CASSRVGNTEAFF
NA,TRBD1,TRBJ2-2,TRBV5-1,TGCGCCAGCAGCTCACCGGGACAGGGAATCACCGGGGAGCTGTTTTTT,CASSSPGQGITGELFF
NA,NA,TRBJ2-7,TRBV18,TGTGCCAGCTCCCCTAGCTCCTACGAGCAGTACTTC,CASSPSSYEQYF
once,NA,TRBJ2-7,TRBV14,TGTGCCAGCAGCCAATCCTCCGGGGCCCAGCAGTACTTC,CASSQSSGAQQYF